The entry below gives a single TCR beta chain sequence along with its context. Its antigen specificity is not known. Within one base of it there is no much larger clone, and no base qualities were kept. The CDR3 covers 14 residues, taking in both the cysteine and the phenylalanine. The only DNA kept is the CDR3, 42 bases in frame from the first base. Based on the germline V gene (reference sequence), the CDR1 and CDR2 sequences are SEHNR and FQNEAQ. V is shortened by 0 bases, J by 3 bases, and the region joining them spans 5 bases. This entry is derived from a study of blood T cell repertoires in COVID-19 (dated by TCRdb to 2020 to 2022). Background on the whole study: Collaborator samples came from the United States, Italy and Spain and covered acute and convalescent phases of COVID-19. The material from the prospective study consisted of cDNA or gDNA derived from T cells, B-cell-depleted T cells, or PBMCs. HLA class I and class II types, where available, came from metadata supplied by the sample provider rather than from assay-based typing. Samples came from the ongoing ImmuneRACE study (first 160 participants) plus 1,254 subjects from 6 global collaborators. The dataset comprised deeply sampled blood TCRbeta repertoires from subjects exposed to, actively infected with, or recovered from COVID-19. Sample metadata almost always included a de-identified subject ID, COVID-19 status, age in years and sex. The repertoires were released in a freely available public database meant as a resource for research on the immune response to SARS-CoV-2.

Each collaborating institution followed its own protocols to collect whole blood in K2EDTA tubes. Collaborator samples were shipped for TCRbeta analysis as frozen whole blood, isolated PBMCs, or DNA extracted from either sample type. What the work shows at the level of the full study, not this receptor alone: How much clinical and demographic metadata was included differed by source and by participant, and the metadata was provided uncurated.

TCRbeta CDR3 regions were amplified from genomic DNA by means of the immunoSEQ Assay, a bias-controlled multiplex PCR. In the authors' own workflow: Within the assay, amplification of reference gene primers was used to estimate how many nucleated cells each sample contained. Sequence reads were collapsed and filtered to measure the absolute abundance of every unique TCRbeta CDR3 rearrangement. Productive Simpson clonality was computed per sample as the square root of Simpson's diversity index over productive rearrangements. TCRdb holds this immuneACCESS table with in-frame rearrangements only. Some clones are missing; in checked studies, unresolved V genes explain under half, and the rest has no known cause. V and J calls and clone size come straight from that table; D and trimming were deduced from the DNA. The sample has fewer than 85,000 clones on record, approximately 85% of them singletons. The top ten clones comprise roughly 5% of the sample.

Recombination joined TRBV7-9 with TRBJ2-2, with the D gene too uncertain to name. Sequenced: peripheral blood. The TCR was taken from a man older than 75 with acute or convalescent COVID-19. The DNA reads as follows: TGTGCCAGCAGCTTAGCGGCCTACACCGGGGAGCTGTTTTTT. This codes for CASSLAAYTGELFF.